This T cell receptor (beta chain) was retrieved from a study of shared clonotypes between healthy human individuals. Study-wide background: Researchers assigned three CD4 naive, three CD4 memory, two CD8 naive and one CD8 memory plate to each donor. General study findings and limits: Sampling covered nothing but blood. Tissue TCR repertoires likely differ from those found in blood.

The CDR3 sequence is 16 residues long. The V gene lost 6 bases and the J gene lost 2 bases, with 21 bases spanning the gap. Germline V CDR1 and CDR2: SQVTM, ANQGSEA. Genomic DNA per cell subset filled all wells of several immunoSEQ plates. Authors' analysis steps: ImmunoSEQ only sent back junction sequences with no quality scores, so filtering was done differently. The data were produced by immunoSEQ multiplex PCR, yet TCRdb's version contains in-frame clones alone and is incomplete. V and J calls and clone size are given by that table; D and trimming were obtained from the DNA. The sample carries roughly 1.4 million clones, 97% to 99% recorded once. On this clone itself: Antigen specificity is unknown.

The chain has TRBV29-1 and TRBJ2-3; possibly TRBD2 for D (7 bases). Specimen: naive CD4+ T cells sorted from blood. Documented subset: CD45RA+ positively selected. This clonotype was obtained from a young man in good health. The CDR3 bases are TGCAGCGTCTTCCCCTTGAGGGGGAGGGCCACAGATACGCAGTATTTT. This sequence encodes CSVFPLRGRATDTQYF.